A selection of T cell receptor beta chains follows, all from one sample in a study of blood T cells in healthy people across ages. TCRdb called the 5' RACE reads again in MiXCR, with one record for every CDR3 protein. In the table there are hundreds of thousands of distinct CDR3 sequences, more than 50% of which are singletons. Sequencing was done on a sample of blood. These receptors were obtained from a man in his forties in good health. CDR3s include the opening cysteine and the closing phenylalanine or tryptophan. The D gene is left open where the match is weak. Not every row has a clone size; where given, it reads once, few, many or a size class.

D gene: .; clone size: few; V gene: TRBV29-1; J gene: TRBJ2-3; CDR3 DNA: TGCAGCGTTGTAATTACAGCTAGCACAGATACGCAGTATTTT; CDR3 protein: CSVVITASTDTQYF
D gene: .; clone size: few; V gene: TRBV24-1; J gene: TRBJ2-3; CDR3 DNA: TGTGCCACCAGTGACCGGAGCGGATCTAGCACAGATACGCAGTATTTT; CDR3 protein: CATSDRSGSSTDTQYF
D gene: .; clone size: .; V gene: TRBV5-5; J gene: TRBJ2-5; CDR3 DNA: TGTGCCAGCACCCGGGCCATTCAAGAGACCCAGTACTTC; CDR3 protein: CASTRAIQETQYF
D gene: TRBD2; clone size: .; V gene: TRBV14; J gene: TRBJ2-5; CDR3 DNA: TGTGCCAGCAGCCAAGATTGGGGCGGGGGGACGCAGTACTTC; CDR3 protein: CASSQDWGGGTQYF
D gene: TRBD2; clone size: .; V gene: TRBV12-3/TRBV12-4; J gene: TRBJ2-1; CDR3 DNA: TGTGCCAGCAGCCAAAGCGGGGGCCCAGGCAATGAGCAGTTCTTC; CDR3 protein: CASSQSGGPGNEQFF
D gene: .; clone size: .; V gene: TRBV11-2; J gene: TRBJ2-3; CDR3 DNA: TGTGCCAGCAGCGTAGGGACTCAACGTACGCAGTATTTT; CDR3 protein: CASSVGTQRTQYF
D gene: .; clone size: few; V gene: TRBV7-9; J gene: TRBJ2-4; CDR3 DNA: TGTGCCAGCACCCCAGGGGCGGGGAAAGCCAAAAACATTCAGTACTTC; CDR3 protein: CASTPGAGKAKNIQYF
D gene: .; clone size: .; V gene: TRBV21-1; J gene: TRBJ1-1; CDR3 DNA: TGTGCCAGCAGACAGTGGGTGGCCACTGAAGCTTTCTTT; CDR3 protein: CASRQWVATEAFF
D gene: TRBD2; clone size: .; V gene: TRBV9; J gene: TRBJ2-6; CDR3 DNA: TGTGCCGGCAGCTTAACATCCCGCGACGGGGGGGCTGGGGCCAACGTCCTGACTTTC; CDR3 protein: CAGSLTSRDGGAGANVLTF
D gene: TRBD2; clone size: once; V gene: TRBV14; J gene: TRBJ2-5; CDR3 DNA: TGTGCCAGCAGCCAACTAGCGGGACTTCAAGAGACCCAGTACTTC; CDR3 protein: CASSQLAGLQETQYF
D gene: TRBD2; clone size: .; V gene: TRBV7-8; J gene: TRBJ2-7; CDR3 DNA: TGTGCCAGCAGCTTATTCCCCTCCAGACTAGCGGGATACGAGCAGTACTTC; CDR3 protein: CASSLFPSRLAGYEQYF
D gene: .; clone size: .; V gene: TRBV29-1; J gene: TRBJ2-7; CDR3 DNA: TGCAGCGTGAGGGACGGGAACTACGAGCAGTACTTC; CDR3 protein: CSVRDGNYEQYF
D gene: .; clone size: .; V gene: TRBV4-2; J gene: TRBJ1-5; CDR3 DNA: TGTGCCAGCAGCCAGGCGACAGGAAGCAATCAGCCCCAGCATTTT; CDR3 protein: CASSQATGSNQPQHF
D gene: .; clone size: .; V gene: TRBV20-1; J gene: TRBJ1-2; CDR3 DNA: TGCAGTGCTGTGGGGGACGGTCAATTGGCCTATGGCTACACCTTC; CDR3 protein: CSAVGDGQLAYGYTF
D gene: .; clone size: .; V gene: TRBV9; J gene: TRBJ2-1; CDR3 DNA: TGTGCCAGCAGCGTAGAGACCCTTCAGGGGAATGAGCAGTTCTTC; CDR3 protein: CASSVETLQGNEQFF
D gene: .; clone size: .; V gene: TRBV28; J gene: TRBJ1-2; CDR3 DNA: TGTGCCAGCAGTTTGATCGGTGGATCGGAGGGGGTTAACTATGGCTACACCTTC; CDR3 protein: CASSLIGGSEGVNYGYTF
D gene: TRBD2; clone size: .; V gene: TRBV7-9; J gene: TRBJ2-7; CDR3 DNA: TGTGCCAGCAGAACAGATAAGTGGGGACTAGCGCTATACGAGCAGTACTTC; CDR3 protein: CASRTDKWGLALYEQYF
D gene: TRBD2; clone size: .; V gene: TRBV5-1; J gene: TRBJ2-1; CDR3 DNA: TGCGCCAGCAGCTTGGGGGGGGAGGGCTACAATGAGCAGTTCTTC; CDR3 protein: CASSLGGEGYNEQFF
D gene: .; clone size: few; V gene: TRBV6-1; J gene: TRBJ2-2; CDR3 DNA: TGTGCCAGCAGGACGGTCCGAGGGGTGAACACCGGGGAGCTGTTTTTT; CDR3 protein: CASRTVRGVNTGELFF
D gene: .; clone size: once; V gene: TRBV2; J gene: TRBJ1-1; CDR3 DNA: TGTGCCAGCAGTGCTCGACGCCGTCCAGCTTTCTTT; CDR3 protein: CASSARRRPAFF
D gene: .; clone size: .; V gene: TRBV5-1; J gene: TRBJ2-1; CDR3 DNA: TGCGCCAGCAGCTTGGGCGGCGGAGAAGGCTCATTTGTCTTCCCGCTTCGGTACAATGAGCAGTTCTTC; CDR3 protein: CASSLGGGEGSFVFPLRYNEQFF
D gene: TRBD1; clone size: .; V gene: TRBV29-1; J gene: TRBJ2-3; CDR3 DNA: TGCAGCGCCCAGGACAGGGACTCAGGGTATTTT; CDR3 protein: CSAQDRDSGYF